This TCR beta chain was profiled in a study of T cell responses to AZD1222 COVID-19 vaccine. Measured with immunoSEQ multiplex PCR; TCRdb has only the in-frame clones, and not every one. Counted here are roughly 150,000 clones, roughly 92% occurring once; the ten biggest clones make up about 10%. The CDR3 extends over 15 amino acids. Trimming took 1 base from V and 12 from J, leaving 19 bases between them. In germline, CDR1 is MGHRA, CDR2 YSYEKL. The material was peripheral blood, obtained 28 days after the second AZD1222 dose. The chain joins TRBV4-1 to TRBJ1-5; possibly TRBD1 for D (5 bases). This TCR came from an adult who received the AZD1222 COVID-19 vaccine. The CDR3, as DNA: TGCGCCAGCAGCCAAGTGGATGTGGGACTACCGGACCAGCATTTT. This translates into CASSQVDVGLPDQHF.